This T cell receptor (beta chain) was recovered during a study of control samples from healthy donors and cancer patients. Sequencing was performed with immunoSEQ multiplex PCR; in TCRdb, only in-frame clones are kept and a portion is missing. The sample lists 120,000 or so clones, roughly 90% occurring once. Germline V lookup: CDR1 MDHEN, CDR2 SYDVKM. The CDR3 is 17 residues long. J was trimmed by 0 bases and V by 10 bases; bases with no gene match: 13. The sample taken for sequencing was PBMCs. The chain recombines TRBV28 with TRBJ2-3, with 10 bases lining up with TRBD2. The clonotype originates from a woman aged 60-75 years with lung cancer. CDR3 bases: TGTGCCACTCGGGCTGGGACTAGCGTATTTAGCACAGATACGCAGTATTTT. The encoded protein is CATRAGTSVFSTDTQYF.